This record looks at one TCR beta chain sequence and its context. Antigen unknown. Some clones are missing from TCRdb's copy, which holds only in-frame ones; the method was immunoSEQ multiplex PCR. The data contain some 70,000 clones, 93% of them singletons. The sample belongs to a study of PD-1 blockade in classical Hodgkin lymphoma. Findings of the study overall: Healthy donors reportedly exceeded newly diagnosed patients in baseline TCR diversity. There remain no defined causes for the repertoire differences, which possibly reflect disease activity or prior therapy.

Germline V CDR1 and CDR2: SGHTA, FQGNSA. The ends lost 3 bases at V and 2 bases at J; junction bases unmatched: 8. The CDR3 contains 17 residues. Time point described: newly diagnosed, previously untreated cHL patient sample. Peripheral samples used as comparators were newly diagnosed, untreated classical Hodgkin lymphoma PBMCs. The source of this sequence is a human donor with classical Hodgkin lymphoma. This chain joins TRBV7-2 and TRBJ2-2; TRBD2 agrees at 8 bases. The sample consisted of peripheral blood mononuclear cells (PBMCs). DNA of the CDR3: TGTGCCAGCAGCTTCCGAACTAGCGGAGCTAACACCGGGGAGCTGTTTTTT. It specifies CASSFRTSGANTGELFF.